This T cell receptor (beta chain) was retrieved from a study of cytomegalovirus exposure and HLA in healthy donors. This PCR relied on a set of 60 Vbeta primers and 13 Jbeta primers. Authors' analysis steps: Unique TCR beta chains numbered approximately 80 million in a later analysis, with roughly 10 million shared. The method was immunoSEQ multiplex PCR; TCRdb's version includes in-frame clones alone and lacks a portion of them. V, J and clone size were drawn from that table, and D and trimming were deduced from the DNA. The repertoire has roughly 120,000 clones, 65% to 75% of them found once; the top ten carry around 10%. The V gene end was trimmed by 6 bases and the J gene end by 1 base; junction bases not matched to a gene: 2. The CDR3 contains 15 residues. CDR1 is MGHDK and CDR2 is SYGVNS in the germline V gene.

Sequencing was performed on PBMCs. This sequence was found in a woman in her 50s in good health and CMV-seropositive. The V gene is TRBV25-1, the J gene TRBJ2-1, with 11 nucleotides matching TRBD2. The CDR3, as DNA: TGTGCCAGCAGCTTAGCGGGAGGGTCCTACAATGAGCAGTTCTTC. It encodes CASSLAGGSYNEQFF.